Below are 6 T cell receptor beta chains sequenced from a single sample in a study of identical twins. MiXCR, run by TCRdb on the 5' RACE reads, gives a single entry per CDR3 protein. The profile shows 1,800,000 or so distinct CDR3 sequences, around 33% of them singletons. The sample consisted of cord blood. Source of these receptors: a newborn girl in good health.

This clonotype was observed a handful of times. This chain links TRBV27 with TRBJ1-5; D is ambiguous. Germline values: CDR1 MNHEY, CDR2 SMNVEV (reference sequence). The CDR3 is 14 residues long. The germline V and J ends were trimmed by 3 bases and 3 bases, with 9 bases remaining between them. The chain's CDR3 is CASSFAAVNQPQHF. The CDR3 region has the DNA TGTGCCAGCAGTTTTGCGGCGGTCAATCAGCCCCAGCATTTT.

The rearrangement uses TRBV4-2 and TRBJ2-7; no reliable D call. The length of the CDR3 is 15 residues. Trimming took 2 bases from V and 0 from J, leaving 11 bases between them. Germline CDR1 LGHNA, CDR2 YNFKEQ. CDR3 amino acids: CASSQPDAGSYEQYF. The CDR3 nucleotides read TGTGCCAGCAGCCAACCCGACGCTGGCTCCTACGAGCAGTACTTC.

This clonotype was detected only a few times. The rearrangement links TRBV2 to TRBJ1-4, with unresolved D. Germline V CDR1 and CDR2: SNHLY, FYNNEI. V was clipped by 6 bases and J by 8 bases, with 13 bases between them. The CDR3 runs 13 residues. CDR3 amino acids: CASRPDWLEKLFF. DNA of the CDR3: TGTGCCAGCAGGCCCGACTGGTTGGAAAAACTGTTTTTT.

This clonotype was detected a few times. The V gene is TRBV6-1, the J gene TRBJ2-4; D may be TRBD2 (5 bases). The J call is in doubt because the DNA end fits TRBJ2-7 better. The CDR3 covers 15 residues. Germline assignment: CDR1 MNHNS and CDR2 SASEGT. CDR3: CASSPRRQRAFEQYF. The CDR3 bases are TGTGCCAGCAGCCCCCGGAGGCAGAGGGCGTTCGAGCAGTACTTC.

This clonotype was seen only a few times. The CDR3 DNA sequence: TGTGCCAGCAGCTTAGGGACTAGCAAACTCACAGATACGCAGTATTTT. Its protein product is CASSLGTSKLTDTQYF. J is TRBJ2-3 and V is TRBV11-2, with TRBD2 matching over 8 bases. The CDR3 sequence is 16 residues long. Germline V gene sequence: CDR1 SGHAT, CDR2 FQNNGV. Trimming at V came to 1 base and at J to 2 bases, leaving 5 bases not matched to a gene.

This clonotype was seen repeatedly, ten times or more. The chain carries TRBV9 and TRBJ2-4, with TRBD2 as a possible D gene (6 bases). The germline V gene has CDR1 SGDLS and CDR2 YYNGEE. The CDR3 covers 15 residues. Trimming pared 8 bases from V and 2 bases from J, leaving 17 bases between. CDR3 loop: CASNTRRGTKNIQYF. The CDR3 DNA sequence: TGTGCCAGTAACACCCGGAGGGGAACCAAAAACATTCAGTACTTC.